The following is a TCR beta chain sequence with its context. What it binds is unknown. The CDR3 is made up of 16 amino acids. The V end lost 2 bases, the J end lost 3 bases, and 14 bases lay between the germline ends. From germline, CDR1 is SGHNT and CDR2 YYREEE (reference sequence). The sample is drawn from a study of OX40 agonist ivuxolimab in advanced cancers. Findings and caveats of the study: Expanded clones were, on average, more numerous among CD8+ T cells than CD4+.

Profiled with immunoSEQ multiplex PCR; TCRdb holds only in-frame clones, not every one. In the table there are 70,000 to 80,000 clones, about 93% of which are singletons. The chain joins TRBV5-4 to TRBJ2-2; tentative D call: TRBD1 (5 bases). This TCR came from an adult with an advanced solid tumor such as melanoma, head and neck, liver or kidney cancer. The sample in question was CD4+ or CD8+ T cells sorted from blood, obtained in a trial of the OX40 agonist ivuxolimab. The CDR3 coding sequence is TGTGCCAGCAGCTTATTTCAGGGTGCGGACACCGGGGAGCTGTTTTTT. As protein: CASSLFQGADTGELFF. The complete variable domain, with remaining parts taken from reference TRBV5-4 and TRBJ2-2, reads ETGVTQSPTHLIKTRGQQVTLRCSSQSGHNTVSWYQQALGQGPQFIFQYYREEENGRGNFPPRFSGLQFPNYSSELNVNALELDDSALYLCASSLFQGADTGELFFGEGSRLTVL.